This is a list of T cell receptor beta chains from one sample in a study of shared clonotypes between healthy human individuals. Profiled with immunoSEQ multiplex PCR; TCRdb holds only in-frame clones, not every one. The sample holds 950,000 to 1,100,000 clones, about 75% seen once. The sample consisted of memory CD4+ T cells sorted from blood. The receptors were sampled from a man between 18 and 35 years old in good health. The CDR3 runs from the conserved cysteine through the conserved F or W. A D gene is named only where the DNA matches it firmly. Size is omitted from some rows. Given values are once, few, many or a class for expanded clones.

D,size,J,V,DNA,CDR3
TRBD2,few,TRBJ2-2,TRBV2,TGTGCCAGCAGCAGGGAGGGTATATTGACCGGGGAGCTGTTTTTT,CASSREGILTGELFF
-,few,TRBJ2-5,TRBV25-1,TGTGCCAGCAGTGAATGGTTGGGGCAGGGGGGGGAGACCCAGTACTTC,CASSEWLGQGGETQYF
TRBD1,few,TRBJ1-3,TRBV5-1,TGCGCCAGCAGCTTGACGGACAGGCACTCTGGAAACACCATATATTTT,CASSLTDRHSGNTIYF
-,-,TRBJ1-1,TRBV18,TGTGCCAGCTCACCACCGGGCGCGACAGGAAAAACTGAAGCTTTCTTT,CASSPPGATGKTEAFF
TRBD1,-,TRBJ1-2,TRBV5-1,TGCGCCAGCAGCTCGTCGGACGGACAGGGGATAGCTAACTATGGCTACACCTTC,CASSSSDGQGIANYGYTF
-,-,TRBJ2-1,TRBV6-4,TGTGCCAGCAGTGACGTGGGCAGATTGGGGATTAATGAGCAGTTCTTC,CASSDVGRLGINEQFF
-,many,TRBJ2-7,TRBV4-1,TGCGCCAGCAGCCAAGACCGGGGGAGGAACGAGCAGTACTTC,CASSQDRGRNEQYF
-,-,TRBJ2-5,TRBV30,TGTGCCTGGAGCTCCACAGGGGAGACCCAGTACTTC,CAWSSTGETQYF
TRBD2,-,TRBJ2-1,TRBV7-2,TGTGCCAGCAGCGAGACTAGCGGAAAGCAGTTCTTC,CASSETSGKQFF
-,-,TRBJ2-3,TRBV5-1,TGCGCCAGCAGCACTGGCACCGGGACTGACACAGATACGCAGTATTTT,CASSTGTGTDTDTQYF
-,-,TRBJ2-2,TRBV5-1,TGCGCCAGCAGCTTGGCCCCAGGACAGCAACCGAACACCGGGGAGCTGTTTTTT,CASSLAPGQQPNTGELFF
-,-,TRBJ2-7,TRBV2,TGTGCCAGCAGTGGGACGGAGAGCTCCTACGAGCAGTACTTC,CASSGTESSYEQYF